The T cell receptor beta chain described here comes from a study of OX40 agonist ivuxolimab in advanced cancers. On the study more broadly: The treatment was a fully human IgG2 OX40 agonist, ivuxolimab. Of mixed ages from about 20 to 90 and averaging approximately 60 years, the group was over 80% male. Study-wide results and limits: More expanded clones were seen, on average, in CD8+ T cells than in CD4+.

Only in-frame clones appear in the TCRdb table, and some are missing; sequencing was by immunoSEQ multiplex PCR. The sample records about 62,000 clones, about 92% being singletons. The trim removed 5 bases at V and 3 bases at J, leaving 9 bases unmatched. CDR3 length: 15 amino acids. Germline CDR1 and CDR2: MNHEY and SMNVEV (reference sequence). Notes on this clone: Its cognate antigen is unknown.

This sequence was found in an adult with an advanced solid tumor such as melanoma, head and neck, liver or kidney cancer. V is TRBV27 and J is TRBJ2-7, with 8 bases identical to TRBD1. This specimen consisted of CD4+ or CD8+ T cells sorted from blood, obtained in a trial of the OX40 agonist ivuxolimab. The CDR3: CASSPGTGHLYEQYF. DNA of the CDR3: TGTGCCAGCAGTCCGGGGACAGGACATCTCTACGAGCAGTACTTC.